Listed here are 32 T cell receptor beta chains from one sample, sequenced in a study of cytomegalovirus exposure and HLA in healthy donors. A multiplex PCR was run with 60 Vbeta primers and 13 Jbeta primers. Clones were read by immunoSEQ multiplex PCR, and TCRdb kept only the in-frame ones, dropping some. Here the sample spans more than 95,000 clones, 69% being singletons. The specimen sequenced was PBMCs. The receptors shown here come from a man between 25 and 39 years old in good health and CMV-seronegative.

The J gene is TRBJ2-6, the V gene TRBV27; TRBD2 might be the D (6 bases). The germline CDR1 and CDR2 sequences are MNHEY and SMNVEV (reference sequence). The length of the CDR3 is 15 residues. Between the trimmed V and J ends, which lost 5 bases and 0 bases, there was a span of 8 bases. The CDR3 DNA sequence: TGTGCCAGCAGTCCAGCGGGCTCTGGGGCCAACGTCCTGACTTTC. It encodes CASSPAGSGANVLTF.

This chain connects TRBV6-5 to TRBJ2-7; 7 bases line up with TRBD1. J was trimmed by 5 bases and V by 7 bases; bases with no gene match: 8. The CDR3 is made up of 13 amino acids. CDR1 is MNHEY and CDR2 is SVGAGI in the germline V gene. CDR3 sequence: CASKWTGQHEQYF. In nucleotides, the CDR3 is TGTGCCAGCAAGTGGACAGGACAACACGAGCAGTACTTC.

This chain links TRBV28 with TRBJ2-2; 8 bases align to TRBD1. The CDR3 consists of 15 residues. From germline, CDR1 is MDHEN and CDR2 SYDVKM. The J segment lost 4 bases and the V segment lost 2 bases, leaving 3 bases of the junction unmatched. The CDR3 is CASSLQGAGTGELFF. CDR3 in DNA: TGTGCCAGCAGTTTACAGGGGGCAGGCACCGGGGAGCTGTTTTTT.

The chain carries TRBV5-1 and TRBJ2-1; 12 positions match TRBD2. The length of the CDR3 is 16 residues. From germline, CDR1 is SGHRS and CDR2 YFSETQ. V lost 4 bases and J lost 3; bases outside the gene matches: 5. This chain's CDR3 is CASSPQTSGSYNEQFF. DNA for the CDR3: TGCGCCAGCAGCCCGCAGACTAGCGGGAGCTACAATGAGCAGTTCTTC.

The CDR3 bases are TGTGCCAGTAGTATGGCCAATGGAGTAGAGACCTATGGCTACACCTTC. Amino acid sequence: CASSMANGVETYGYTF. The V gene is TRBV19, the J gene TRBJ1-2; D gene uncertain. CDR1 and CDR2 from the germline V gene are LNHDA and SQIVND (reference sequence). V lost 3 bases and J lost 4, with 18 bases in between. The CDR3 totals 16 residues.

This clone was counted a single time. CDR3 sequence (DNA): TGTGCCATCAGTGCCTCTTCTTCTAATGGCTACACCTTC. Translation gives CAISASSSNGYTF. The rearrangement links TRBV10-3 to TRBJ1-2; D gene uncertain. In germline, CDR1 is ENHRY, CDR2 SYGVKD. The CDR3 contains 13 residues. V gave up 4 bases and J gave up 6 bases, with 12 bases separating them.

This clone was detected only once. The V call is TRBV5-1, the J call TRBJ1-1; 9 nucleotides align to TRBD1. This CDR3 contains 15 residues. Losses at the gene ends were 4 bases for V and 1 base for J; bases not matched to a gene: 5. The germline gives CDR1 SGHRS, CDR2 YFSETQ. The CDR3 here is CASSPRDRENTEAFF. CDR3 sequence (DNA): TGCGCCAGCAGCCCCCGGGACAGGGAGAACACTGAAGCTTTCTTT.

This clone came up a few times. The J gene is TRBJ2-7, the V gene TRBV5-4, with 12 bases that match TRBD1. The CDR3 runs 15 residues. After removal of 1 base from V and 5 bases from J, the junction contained 4 bases not matched to a gene. CDR1 and CDR2 (germline): SGHNT, YYREEE (reference sequence). CDR3 amino acids: CASSLQGQGANEQYF. The CDR3, as DNA: TGTGCCAGCAGCTTGCAGGGACAGGGGGCTAACGAGCAGTACTTC.

This clone was counted only a few times. The J gene is TRBJ2-3, the V gene TRBV7-9; 12 bases fit TRBD2. Germline V gene data show CDR1 as SEHNR and CDR2 as FQNEAQ (reference sequence). The V segment lost 5 bases and the J segment 7 bases; nucleotides outside the gene matches: 7. The CDR3 extends over 15 amino acids. In nucleotides, the CDR3 is TGTGCCAGCAGCCCCGGACTAGCGGGATTGAATACGCAGTATTTT. Translating gives CASSPGLAGLNTQYF.

V usage is TRBV9 and J usage is TRBJ1-5; the D is unclear. The CDR3 is made up of 17 amino acids. Between the trimmed V and J ends, which lost 4 bases and 2 bases, there was a span of 19 bases. CDR1 is SGDLS, CDR2 YYNGEE, per germline. CDR3 loop: CASSPPVRESRNQPQHF. The CDR3 nucleotides read TGTGCCAGCAGCCCCCCTGTGCGGGAATCTCGCAATCAGCCCCAGCATTTT.

The chain recombines TRBV6-5 with TRBJ2-2, with 7 bases identical to TRBD2. The CDR3 is made up of 14 amino acids. Germline-derived CDR1 and CDR2 are MNHEY and SVGAGI. Trimming took 10 bases from V and 5 from J; bases not matched to a gene: 10. CDR3 coding DNA: TGTGCCACCCGAGCGGGGCGGGGGACCGGGGAGCTGTTTTTT. It codes for CATRAGRGTGELFF.

The CDR3 is CASSPSVGGSGELFF. CDR3 DNA sequence: TGTGCCAGCTCACCATCTGTAGGGGGTTCCGGGGAGCTGTTTTTT. The chain uses TRBV18 and TRBJ2-2; D is possibly TRBD1 (6 bases). CDR1 is KGHSH, CDR2 LQKENI, per germline. The CDR3 loop spans 15 amino acids. V lost 2 bases to trimming and J lost 6 bases, with 13 bases between them.

The chain recombines TRBV4-2 with TRBJ1-6; the match to TRBD1 covers 7 bases. Germline V gene lookup returns CDR1 LGHNA and CDR2 YNFKEQ. This CDR3 is built from 16 residues. J was trimmed by 4 bases and V by 8 bases; bases with no gene match: 11. CDR3 residues: CASGPGRGTYNSPLHF. Written as DNA, the CDR3 is TGTGCCAGCGGCCCGGGCAGGGGGACATATAATTCACCCCTCCACTTT.

The chain recombines TRBV7-2 with TRBJ1-2; 10 bases agree with TRBD1. The CDR3 totals 14 residues. Germline lookup yields CDR1 SGHTA and CDR2 FQGNSA. After removal of 8 bases from V and 4 bases from J, the junction contained 7 bases not matched to a gene. For the CDR3, the DNA is TGTGCCAGCGCCCCCGGGACAGGGGCCTATGGCTACACCTTC. Translating it yields CASAPGTGAYGYTF.

This clone was detected only a few times. V and J are TRBV19 and TRBJ1-2, with D maybe TRBD1 (5 bases). Germline V gives CDR1 LNHDA, CDR2 SQIVND (reference sequence). The CDR3 is 13 amino acids. Trimming removed 11 bases from V and 1 base from J, with 14 bases in between. CDR3 in amino acids: CAGKQDDNYGYTF. In DNA form, the CDR3 reads TGTGCCGGTAAACAGGATGATAACTATGGCTACACCTTC.

The chain links TRBV5-4 to TRBJ2-7; TRBD1 matches 7 bases. The CDR3 is 14 residues long. Germline V gives CDR1 SGHNT, CDR2 YYREEE (reference sequence). With 0 bases clipped from V and 1 base from J, the junction kept 1 base outside the gene matches. The CDR3 sequence is CASSLVGQSYEQYF. The CDR3 DNA sequence: TGTGCCAGCAGCTTGGTGGGACAGTCCTACGAGCAGTACTTC.

The chain is built from TRBV5-1 and TRBJ1-6; tentative D call: TRBD1 (6 bases). This CDR3 contains 15 residues. Germline V CDR1 and CDR2: SGHRS, YFSETQ. With 4 bases removed from V and 9 bases from J, the gap between germline ends came to 17 bases. The CDR3 nucleotides are TGCGCCAGCAGCGAAACAGGGATGGGAGCTTCACCCCTCCACTTT. Its protein is CASSETGMGASPLHF. The full variable domain, rest sourced from reference TRBV5-1 and TRBJ1-6, is KAGVTQTPRYLIKTRGQQVTLSCSPISGHRSVSWYQQTPGQGLQFLFEYFSETQRNKGNFPGRFSGRQFSNSRSEMNVSTLELGDSALYLCASSETGMGASPLHFGNGTRLTVT.

This chain connects TRBV9 to TRBJ2-3; 12 bases fit TRBD2. CDR1 and CDR2 from the germline V gene are SGDLS and YYNGEE. The CDR3 loop spans 16 amino acids. V gave up 1 base and J gave up 4 bases; unmatched junction bases: 4. The CDR3 loop reads CASSVRTSGISDTQYF. Here the CDR3 DNA reads TGTGCCAGCAGCGTACGGACTAGCGGGATATCAGATACGCAGTATTTT.

V gene TRBV4-1 combines with J gene TRBJ2-7; D might be TRBD2 (6 bases). V lost 4 bases to trimming and J lost 3 bases, with 16 bases between them. The CDR3 is 15 amino acids. Germline V gene data show CDR1 as MGHRA and CDR2 as YSYEKL. The CDR3 sequence is CASSRWDQGGYEQYF. For the CDR3, the DNA is TGCGCCAGCAGCCGATGGGACCAGGGAGGCTACGAGCAGTACTTC.

This CDR3 reads CASSEFGTGSGELFF. In nucleotides, the CDR3 is TGTGCCAGCAGTGAATTTGGGACAGGGTCCGGGGAGCTGTTTTTT. The chain joins TRBV25-1 to TRBJ2-2, with TRBD1 matching over 9 bases. The CDR3 is 15 residues long. In germline, CDR1 is MGHDK, CDR2 SYGVNS. The V gene end was trimmed by 1 base and the J gene end by 6 bases; junction bases not matched to a gene: 3.

This clone was counted only a few times. CDR3 sequence reads: CASSAQGGRADTQYF. The CDR3 DNA is TGTGCCAGCAGTGCCCAAGGGGGCCGCGCGGATACGCAGTATTTT. The chain has TRBV2 and TRBJ2-3; 7 bases agree with TRBD1. Germline V CDR1 and CDR2: SNHLY, FYNNEI. The CDR3 covers 15 residues. J was trimmed by 6 bases and V by 4 bases; bases with no gene match: 10. Full variable domain (missing parts from reference TRBV2 and TRBJ2-3): EPEVTQTPSHQVTQMGQEVILRCVPISNHLYFYWYRQILGQKVEFLVSFYNNEISEKSEIFDDQFSVERPDGSNFTLKIRSTKLEDSAMYFCASSAQGGRADTQYFGPGTRLTVL.

This rearrangement joins TRBV4-3 to TRBJ2-5, with D maybe TRBD2 (6 bases). V was cut by 8 bases and J by 4 bases, with 11 bases left in between. Germline assignment: CDR1 LGHNA and CDR2 YSLEER. There are 12 residues in the CDR3. Here the CDR3 reads CASGSGGETQYF. For the CDR3, the DNA is TGCGCCAGCGGTAGCGGAGGAGAGACCCAGTACTTC.

Note on this clone: The identical CDR3 is also encoded by other nucleotide sequences in the sample. The chain employs TRBV6-5 and TRBJ1-4, with a tentative D call TRBD1 (6 bases). The V end was cut by 0 bases, the J end by 8 bases, with 7 bases between. Germline values: CDR1 MNHEY, CDR2 SVGAGI. The CDR3 has 13 amino acids. In DNA, the CDR3 is TGTGCCAGCAGTTACTCGAGGGGGGAAAAACTGTTTTTT. Protein: CASSYSRGEKLFF.

This chain links TRBV9 with TRBJ2-5; TRBD2 might be the D (6 bases). The CDR3 is 15 amino acids. The germline CDR1 and CDR2 sequences are SGDLS and YYNGEE. V was trimmed by 3 bases and J by 5 bases, leaving 17 bases between them. In DNA, the CDR3 is TGTGCCAGCAGCGACGTCCCGTCGGGAGACGAGACCCAGTACTTC. Its translation is CASSDVPSGDETQYF.

The chain recombines TRBV4-1 with TRBJ1-3; the D is unclear. The germline gives CDR1 MGHRA, CDR2 YSYEKL. The CDR3 contains 14 residues. V dropped 1 base and J dropped 0 bases, with 4 bases sitting between them. The DNA of the CDR3 is TGCGCCAGCAGCCAAGGTAGCTCTGGAAACACCATATATTTT. This translates into CASSQGSSGNTIYF.

J is TRBJ2-7 and V is TRBV19; D ambiguous. The germline V gene has CDR1 LNHDA and CDR2 SQIVND (reference sequence). CDR3 length: 15 residues. V lost 2 bases and J lost 2, with 13 bases in between. This chain's CDR3 is CASSIYHGPAYEQYF. Here the CDR3 DNA reads TGTGCCAGTAGTATATATCACGGTCCTGCCTACGAGCAGTACTTC. Variable domain in full (rest from reference TRBV19 and TRBJ2-7): DGGITQSPKYLFRKEGQNVTLSCEQNLNHDAMYWYRQDPGQGLRLIYYSQIVNDFQKGDIAEGYSVSREKKESFPLTVTSAQKNPTAFYLCASSIYHGPAYEQYFGPGTRLTVT.

The genes are TRBV6-1 and TRBJ1-2; 9 bases match TRBD1. The germline gives CDR1 MNHNS, CDR2 SASEGT. The CDR3 contains 15 residues. The ends lost 3 bases at V and 4 bases at J; junction bases unmatched: 6. CDR3 sequence (DNA): TGTGCCAGCAGTGAGCCGGGACAGGGTTTCTATGGCTACACCTTC. Amino acids: CASSEPGQGFYGYTF.

The gene calls are TRBV5-5 and TRBJ2-7; 13 nucleotides line up with TRBD2. V lost 0 bases to trimming and J lost 0 bases; unmatched junction nucleotides: 0. The CDR3 runs 16 residues. Germline V gene lookup returns CDR1 SGHKS and CDR2 YYEKEE (reference sequence). The CDR3 spells CASSLGTSGSSYEQYF. CDR3 coding DNA: TGTGCCAGCAGCTTGGGGACTAGCGGGAGCTCCTACGAGCAGTACTTC.

The chain links TRBV7-2 to TRBJ1-5; 11 bases are shared with TRBD1. Trimming took 3 bases from V and 9 from J; bases not matched to a gene: 4. The CDR3 extends over 14 amino acids. Per germline, CDR1 SGHTA and CDR2 FQGNSA. Written as DNA, the CDR3 is TGTGCCAGCAGCTTGGACAGGGGGCCAGGGCCCCAGCATTTT. Translation gives CASSLDRGPGPQHF. The variable domain in full, completed from reference TRBV7-2 and TRBJ1-5, reads GAGVSQSPSNKVTEKGKDVELRCDPISGHTALYWYRQSLGQGLEFLIYFQGNSAPDKSGLPSDRFSAERTGGSVSTLTIQRTQQEDSAVYLCASSLDRGPGPQHFGDGTRLSIL.

The V and J genes are TRBV19 and TRBJ1-5; no definite D call. The CDR3 has 12 residues. Trimming removed 7 bases from V and 7 bases from J, with 11 bases in between. The V gene's germline CDR1 is LNHDA and CDR2 SQIVND (reference sequence). CDR3 DNA sequence: TGTGCCAGTAATCAGGCCCCCCAGCCCCAGCATTTT. Its translation: CASNQAPQPQHF.

The gene calls are TRBV5-1 and TRBJ2-1, with 11 bases fitting TRBD2. Germline loops: CDR1 SGHRS, CDR2 YFSETQ. After removal of 4 bases from V and 3 bases from J, the junction contained 3 bases not matched to a gene. This CDR3 spans 15 amino acids. The chain's CDR3 is CASSPGTSGYNEQFF. In DNA form, the CDR3 reads TGCGCCAGCAGCCCTGGGACTAGCGGCTACAATGAGCAGTTCTTC.

The chain carries TRBV9 and TRBJ2-7, with 7 bases matching TRBD2. The V and J ends lost 3 bases and 5 bases, in that order; junction bases with no gene match: 8. The CDR3 sequence is 14 residues long. The germline V gene encodes CDR1 SGDLS and CDR2 YYNGEE. CDR3 coding DNA: TGTGCCAGCAGCGGGGGCGGGAGTAGGAACGAGCAGTACTTC. Protein product: CASSGGGSRNEQYF.